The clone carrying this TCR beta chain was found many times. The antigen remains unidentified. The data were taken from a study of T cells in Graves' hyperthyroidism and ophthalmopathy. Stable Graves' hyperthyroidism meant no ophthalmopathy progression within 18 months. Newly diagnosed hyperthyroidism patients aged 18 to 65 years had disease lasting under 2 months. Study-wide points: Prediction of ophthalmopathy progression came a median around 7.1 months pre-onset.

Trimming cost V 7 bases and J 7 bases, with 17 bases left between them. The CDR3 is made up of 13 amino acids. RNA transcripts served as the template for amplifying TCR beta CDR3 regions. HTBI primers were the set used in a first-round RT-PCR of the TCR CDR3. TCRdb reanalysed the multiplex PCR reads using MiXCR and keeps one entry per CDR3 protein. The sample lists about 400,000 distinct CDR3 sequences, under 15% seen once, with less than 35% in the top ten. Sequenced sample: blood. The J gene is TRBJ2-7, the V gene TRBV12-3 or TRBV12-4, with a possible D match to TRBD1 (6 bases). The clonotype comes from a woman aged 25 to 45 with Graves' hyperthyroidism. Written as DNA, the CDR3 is TGTGCCAGCACCGCAGGGGAGTCGTATGAGCAGTACTTC. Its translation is CASTAGESYEQYF.